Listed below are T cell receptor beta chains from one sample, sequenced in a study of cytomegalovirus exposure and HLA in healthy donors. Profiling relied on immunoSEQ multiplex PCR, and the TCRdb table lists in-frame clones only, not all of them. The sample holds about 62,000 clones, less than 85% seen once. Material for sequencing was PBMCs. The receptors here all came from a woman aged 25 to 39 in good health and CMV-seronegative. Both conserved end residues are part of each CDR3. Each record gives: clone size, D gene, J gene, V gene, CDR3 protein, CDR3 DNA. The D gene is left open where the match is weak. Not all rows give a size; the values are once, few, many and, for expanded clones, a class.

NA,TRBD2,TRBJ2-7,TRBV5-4,CASSLSGTGTYEQCF,TGTGCCAGCAGCCTTAGCGGGACGGGCACCTACGAGCAGTGCTTC
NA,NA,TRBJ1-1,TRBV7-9,CASSFATGTEAFF,TGTGCCAGCAGCTTCGCTACGGGCACTGAAGCTTTCTTT
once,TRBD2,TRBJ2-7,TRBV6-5,CASLPGLASYEQYF,TGTGCCAGCCTCCCGGGACTAGCCTCCTACGAGCAGTACTTC
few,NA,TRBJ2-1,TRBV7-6,CASSQGTGNHNEQFF,TGTGCCAGCAGCCAAGGAACCGGGAATCACAATGAGCAGTTCTTC
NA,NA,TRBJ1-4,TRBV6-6,CATPGEKLFF,TGTGCCACCCCGGGGGAAAAACTGTTTTTT
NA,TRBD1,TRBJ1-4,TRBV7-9,CASTSGQGGSEKLFF,TGTGCCAGCACCTCCGGACAGGGGGGGAGTGAAAAACTGTTTTTT
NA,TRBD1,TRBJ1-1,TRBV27,CASSPRQGDTEAFF,TGTGCCAGCAGTCCAAGACAGGGGGACACTGAAGCTTTCTTT
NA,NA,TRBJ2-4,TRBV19,CASSIPGLAKNIQYF,TGTGCCAGTAGTATACCGGGACTAGCCAAAAACATTCAGTACTTC
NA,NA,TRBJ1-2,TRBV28,CASSPTIVQKAVRGELNYGYTF,TGTGCCAGCAGCCCGACAATAGTTCAAAAGGCGGTTAGGGGTGAACTAAACTATGGCTACACCTTC
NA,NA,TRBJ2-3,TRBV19,CASSILRGTDTQYF,TGTGCCAGTAGTATCTTGCGGGGCACAGATACGCAGTATTTT
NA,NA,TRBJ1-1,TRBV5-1,CASSLGWGGTEAFF,TGCGCCAGCAGCTTGGGCTGGGGGGGCACTGAAGCTTTCTTT
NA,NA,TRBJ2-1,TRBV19,CASGRRQVGLYNEQFF,TGTGCCAGTGGGCGACGACAGGTTGGTCTCTACAATGAGCAGTTCTTC
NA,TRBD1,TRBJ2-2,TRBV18,CASSPARQGYTGELFF,TGTGCCAGCTCACCAGCGAGACAGGGGTACACCGGGGAGCTGTTTTTT
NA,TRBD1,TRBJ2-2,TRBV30,CAWSGKTGVTGELFF,TGTGCCTGGAGTGGTAAAACAGGGGTCACCGGGGAGCTGTTTTTT
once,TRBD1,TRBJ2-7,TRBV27,CASSWGDRYYEQYF,TGTGCCAGCAGTTGGGGGGACAGGTACTACGAGCAGTACTTC
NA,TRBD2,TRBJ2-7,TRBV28,CASSSGIYEQYF,TGTGCCAGCAGTAGCGGGATATACGAGCAGTACTTC
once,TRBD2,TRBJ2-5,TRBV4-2,CASSQVGRLAGGTQETQYF,TGTGCCAGCAGCCAAGTTGGAAGACTAGCGGGAGGTACCCAAGAGACCCAGTACTTC
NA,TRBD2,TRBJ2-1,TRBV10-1,CASAGLAENNEQFF,TGCGCCAGCGCCGGACTAGCGGAGAACAATGAGCAGTTCTTC
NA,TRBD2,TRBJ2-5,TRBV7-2,CASSHVSGEETQYF,TGTGCCAGCAGCCATGTTAGCGGGGAGGAGACCCAGTACTTC
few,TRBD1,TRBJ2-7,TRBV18,CASSPGQGHDEQYF,TGTGCCAGCTCACCGGGACAGGGGCACGACGAGCAGTACTTC